These 19 T cell receptor beta chains share one sample of origin, sequenced in a study of CD8 T cells in ankylosing spondylitis. TCRdb processed the 5' RACE reads anew with MiXCR; each CDR3 protein has one entry. This sample has some 130,000 distinct CDR3 sequences, with just under 7.5% found just once. The sequencing sample was made of blood, either unsorted or a sorted T cell fraction (not recorded which). Receptors originate from a female donor with ankylosing spondylitis or in good health (not recorded which).

The table lists this clonotype with many counts. For the CDR3, the DNA is TGTGCCAGCAGCTTGACGGCGAGCTCCTACAATGAGCAGTTCTTC. Residues: CASSLTASSYNEQFF. The rearrangement uses TRBV7-8 and TRBJ2-1; D is ambiguous. CDR3 length: 15 amino acids. Germline assignment: CDR1 SGHVS and CDR2 FQNEAQ. V was cut by 3 bases and J by 0 bases, with 9 bases left in between.

The sample holds many counts of this clonotype. The chain uses TRBV3-1 and TRBJ2-3; D is perhaps TRBD2 (5 bases). The CDR3 extends over 17 amino acids. V lost 0 bases to trimming and J lost 2 bases, with 15 bases between them. The germline gives CDR1 LGHDT, CDR2 YNNKEL (reference sequence). Written as DNA, the CDR3 is TGTGCCAGCAGCCAAGAGATAAAGCGGACTTCCACAGATACGCAGTATTTT. Its translation is CASSQEIKRTSTDTQYF.

This clonotype was seen a few times. The chain employs TRBV4-3 and TRBJ2-3, with 9 bases matching TRBD2. The CDR3 sequence is 17 residues long. J was trimmed by 2 bases and V by 0 bases; bases with no gene match: 6. Germline assignment: CDR1 LGHNA and CDR2 YSLEER. The CDR3 spells CASSQDGAGGSTDTQYF. The DNA for the CDR3 is TGCGCCAGCAGCCAAGATGGAGCGGGGGGCTCCACAGATACGCAGTATTTT.

This chain joins TRBV7-9 and TRBJ2-1; D not certain. The CDR3 totals 15 residues. From germline, CDR1 is SEHNR and CDR2 FQNEAQ (reference sequence). V shed 3 bases and J shed 3 bases, with 12 bases lying between them. The CDR3 sequence: CASSFALLCYNEQFF. Written as DNA, the CDR3 is TGTGCCAGCAGCTTTGCGCTCCTCTGCTACAATGAGCAGTTCTTC.

This clonotype appeared many times. The J gene is TRBJ1-6, the V gene TRBV9, with TRBD1 as a possible D gene (6 bases). The germline gives CDR1 SGDLS, CDR2 YYNGEE. The CDR3 is made up of 15 amino acids. Trimming took 2 bases from V and 2 from J, leaving 8 bases between them. The CDR3 spells CASSVGTTYNSPLHF. CDR3 bases: TGTGCCAGCAGCGTGGGGACAACCTATAATTCACCCCTCCACTTT.

There are a few counts of this clonotype. This sequence joins TRBV5-1 and TRBJ1-4; no clear D gene. Germline CDR1 and CDR2: SGHRS and YFSETQ. The CDR3 spans 14 residues. The ends were cut back, 7 bases at V and 4 bases at J, with 14 bases in the middle. This chain's CDR3 is CASHTDGRNEKLFF. As DNA, the CDR3 is TGCGCCAGCCATACTGACGGCCGTAATGAAAAACTGTTTTTT.

This clonotype occurred many times. A much larger clone differs from this one at a single base, so this may be a read error. The genes are TRBV6-5 and TRBJ1-1; D not resolved. The germline V gene has CDR1 MNHEY and CDR2 SVGAGI. This CDR3 comprises 11 residues. V was trimmed by 5 bases and J by 1 base, leaving 2 bases between them. CDR3 sequence reads: CASSTNTEAFF. The DNA of the CDR3 is TGTGCCAGCAGTACGAACACTGAAGCTTTCTTT.

Of note for this clonotype: A read error is possible here, since a much larger clone lies one base away. The chain combines TRBV5-1 with TRBJ1-5; 9 nucleotides agree with TRBD1. CDR3 length: 14 amino acids. After removal of 5 bases from V and 6 bases from J, the junction contained 6 bases not matched to a gene. The germline CDR1 and CDR2 sequences are SGHRS and YFSETQ. CDR3 in DNA: TGCGCCAGCAGACCCGGGACAGGGATTCAGCCCCAGCATTTT. Its protein is CASRPGTGIQPQHF.

This clonotype has ten or more counts. The rearrangement joins TRBV7-2 to TRBJ1-2; D unclear. This CDR3 is built from 13 residues. Trimming stripped 1 base from V and 6 bases from J, with 9 bases between. The germline CDR1 and CDR2 sequences are SGHTA and FQGNSA. The CDR3 nucleotides read TGTGCCAGCAGCTTAGTGTCTGGGAATGGCTACACCTTC. Its protein product is CASSLVSGNGYTF. Full variable domain (remainder filled in from reference TRBV7-2 and TRBJ1-2): GAGVSQSPSNKVTEKGKDVELRCDPISGHTALYWYRQSLGQGLEFLIYFQGNSAPDKSGLPSDRFSAERTGGSVSTLTIQRTQQEDSAVYLCASSLVSGNGYTFGSGTRLTVV.

In this sample, this clonotype turned up many times. The V call is TRBV5-1, the J call TRBJ1-2; 9 positions match TRBD1. The V gene end was trimmed by 4 bases and the J gene end by 3 bases; junction bases not matched to a gene: 7. The length of the CDR3 is 15 residues. Germline assignment: CDR1 SGHRS and CDR2 YFSETQ. The CDR3 sequence is CASSPGDRAYYGYTF. CDR3 nucleotides: TGCGCCAGCAGCCCGGGGGACAGGGCGTACTATGGCTACACCTTC.

This clonotype has ten or more counts. The genes are TRBV11-2 and TRBJ2-7; 10 nucleotides align to TRBD2. The CDR3 length is 15 residues. The V gene's germline CDR1 is SGHAT and CDR2 FQNNGV. V shed 6 bases, J shed 5 bases, and the junction held 10 bases outside the gene matches. The CDR3 coding sequence is TGTGCCAGCAGTCCAGAAGCGGGGGGGCGGAACGAGCAGTACTTC. It specifies CASSPEAGGRNEQYF.

This clonotype was counted ten times or more. The chain couples TRBV5-1 to TRBJ2-2; D may be TRBD1 (6 bases). The CDR3 length is 15 residues. Looked up from germline, CDR1 is SGHRS and CDR2 is YFSETQ. Trimming cost V 6 bases and J 0 bases, with 12 bases left between them. The DNA of the CDR3 is TGCGCCAGCATATCCGACAGGTCGAACACCGGGGAGCTGTTTTTT. Its translation: CASISDRSNTGELFF.

This clonotype was observed at least ten times. The rearrangement joins TRBV28 to TRBJ1-5; TRBD1 aligns across 7 bases. Germline loops: CDR1 MDHEN, CDR2 SYDVKM. The junction had 5 bases not matched to a gene; V was cut back by 6 bases and J by 0 bases. The CDR3 loop spans 15 amino acids. CDR3 protein: CASRETGNSNQPQHF. CDR3 DNA sequence: TGTGCCAGCAGGGAGACAGGGAATAGCAATCAGCCCCAGCATTTT.

This clonotype was seen many times. This rearrangement joins TRBV12-3 or TRBV12-4 to TRBJ1-4; possible D gene TRBD1, 5 bases. The CDR3 runs 13 residues. V was trimmed by 7 bases and J by 8 bases, leaving 14 bases between them. CDR3 sequence: CASKGSLWEKLFF. CDR3 sequence (DNA): TGTGCCAGCAAGGGGAGTTTATGGGAAAAACTGTTTTTT.

This clonotype has at least ten counts. The V and J genes are TRBV20-1 and TRBJ1-5, with 8 bases fitting TRBD1. This CDR3 is 14 amino acids long. Germline V CDR1 and CDR2: DFQATT, SNEGSKA (reference sequence). V shed 5 bases, J shed 4 bases, and the junction held 7 bases outside the gene matches. The CDR3 reads CSAGGTGLNQPQHF. In DNA, the CDR3 is TGCAGTGCTGGTGGGACAGGACTAAATCAGCCCCAGCATTTT.

This clonotype was recorded at least ten times. CDR3 nucleotides: TGTGCCAGCAGCTTAGTCGGCCGGCGTACCTCTGGGGCCAACGTCCTGACTTTC. It translates to CASSLVGRRTSGANVLTF. J is TRBJ2-6 and V is TRBV11-2, with no clear D. The CDR3 is 18 amino acids. Germline values: CDR1 SGHAT, CDR2 FQNNGV. Trimming pared 1 base from V and 0 bases from J, leaving 13 bases between. The variable domain in full, completed from reference TRBV11-2 and TRBJ2-6, reads EAGVAQSPRYKIIEKRQSVAFWCNPISGHATLYWYQQILGQGPKLLIQFQNNGVVDDSQLPKDRFSAERLKGVDSTLKIQPAKLEDSAVYLCASSLVGRRTSGANVLTFGAGSRLTVL.

At least ten counts were recorded for this clonotype. This chain connects TRBV5-1 to TRBJ2-1; TRBD2 aligns across 11 bases. The V gene's germline CDR1 is SGHRS and CDR2 YFSETQ. The CDR3 is 18 amino acids. Trimming took 5 bases from V and 2 from J; bases not matched to a gene: 12. The CDR3 coding sequence is TGCGCCAGCAGGGAGCAAGTCATTAGCGGGGGGGCCTACAATGAGCAGTTCTTC. This codes for CASREQVISGGAYNEQFF. Full variable domain (missing parts from reference TRBV5-1 and TRBJ2-1): KAGVTQTPRYLIKTRGQQVTLSCSPISGHRSVSWYQQTPGQGLQFLFEYFSETQRNKGNFPGRFSGRQFSNSRSEMNVSTLELGDSALYLCASREQVISGGAYNEQFFGPGTRLTVL.

This clonotype showed up many times. The chain carries TRBV12-3 or TRBV12-4 and TRBJ1-1, with 8 nucleotides matching TRBD1. The CDR3 is 14 amino acids. V was clipped by 7 bases and J by 1 base; unmatched bases: 5. CDR3 coding DNA: TGTGCCAGCACCCAAGGACAGGGGAACACTGAAGCTTTCTTT. Protein sequence: CASTQGQGNTEAFF.

This clonotype was found many times. The chain carries TRBV9 and TRBJ1-1, with D possibly TRBD1 on 5 matching bases. Germline assignment: CDR1 SGDLS and CDR2 YYNGEE. The CDR3 totals 15 residues. V was trimmed by 0 bases and J by 0 bases, leaving 9 bases between them. CDR3 sequence (DNA): TGTGCCAGCAGCGTAGAGCAGGGAATGAACACTGAAGCTTTCTTT. Amino acid sequence: CASSVEQGMNTEAFF.